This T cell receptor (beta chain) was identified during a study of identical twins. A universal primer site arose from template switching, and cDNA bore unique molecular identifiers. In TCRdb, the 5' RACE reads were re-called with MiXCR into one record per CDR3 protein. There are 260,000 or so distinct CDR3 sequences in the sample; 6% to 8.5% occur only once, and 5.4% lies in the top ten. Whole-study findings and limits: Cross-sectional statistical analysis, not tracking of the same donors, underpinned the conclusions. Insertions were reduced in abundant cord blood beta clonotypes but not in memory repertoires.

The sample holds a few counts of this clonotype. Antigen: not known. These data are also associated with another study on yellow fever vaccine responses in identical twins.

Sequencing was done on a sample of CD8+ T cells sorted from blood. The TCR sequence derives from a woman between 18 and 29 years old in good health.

This chain's CDR3 is CATSDSPGLAGEGETQYF. CDR3 DNA: TGTGCCACCAGTGATTCTCCGGGACTAGCGGGAGAGGGAGAGACCCAGTACTTC. This chain uses TRBV24-1 with TRBJ2-5; 14 bases line up with TRBD2. V lost 2 bases, J lost 4 bases, and 8 bases stayed unmatched. The CDR3 is 18 amino acids. Looked up from germline, CDR1 is KGHDR and CDR2 is SFDVKD.